This TCR beta chain derives from a study of cytomegalovirus exposure and HLA in healthy donors (dated by TCRdb to 2016 to 2017). Background on the whole study: In an earlier analysis of 587 of the donors, 250 to 300 Gb of sequence data and 90 million to 120 million unique TCR beta sequences from about 179 million T cells were reported. An early release covering roughly 640 HLA-typed donors comprised roughly 300 gigabases of sequencing data and around 80 million unique TCR sequences. Of the roughly 430 genotyped donors, 65% to 90% fell in the genetic ancestry cluster associated with self-reported Caucasian donors. The study was designed to test whether signatures of past pathogen exposure could be identified by cataloging public T cell receptors. The study used immunosequencing to profile the T cell repertoires of some 600 subjects and linked those repertoires to cytomegalovirus serostatus. Along with the roughly 670-subject first cohort, a separate validation cohort of around 110 different subjects was used. The study combined high-throughput TCR immunosequencing, statistical association of individual TCRs with disease status, and machine learning to predict cytomegalovirus infection status. A later analysis re-examined previously published TCR beta repertoires from roughly 650 donors and added high-resolution HLA genotyping to investigate patterns of TCR occurrence. The later analysis used no new phenotypic data to find candidate immune exposures, relying instead on TCR beta sequences and their occurrence across donors. An earlier analysis of 450 to 750 of the donors used high-throughput TCR beta sequencing to judge whether each TCR beta V gene segment behaved as functional or pseudogenic. Donor age, sex, ethnicity and CMV serostatus were collected together with the repertoire data. Genome-wide SNP genotypes for about 65% of the 666 donors were used in a later genetic analysis, which treated that subset as a discovery cohort. All discovery cohort repertoires had been generated using a single sequencing platform. Both class I and class II loci were covered by HLA typing, at four-digit resolution. Typing coverage varied by locus: about 620-640 donors for A, B, C, DRB1 and DQB1; approximately 500 for DQA1; around 610 for DPA1; 450 to 480 for DPB1. A few DR-DQ haplotypes were treated as single units for association and clustering because of strong linkage in the cohort. Among almost 400 genotyped donors of the cohort, an average of around 240,000 unique TCR beta nucleotide sequences were sequenced per donor, about a sixth of them non-productive.

Receptor amplification or capture employed the immunoSEQ multiplex PCR assay. The multiplex PCR relied on a mix of 60 forward primers for TCR Vbeta segments and 13 reverse primers for TCR Jbeta segments. A multiplex PCR assay on genomic DNA amplified the CDR3 region of rearranged TCR beta genes. The Illumina HiSeq System was used to sequence the amplified TCR beta libraries as 87-base-pair reads. From the authors' description of their analysis: A later analysis counted approximately 84 million unique TCR beta chains across the 550 to 750 repertoires, and some 11 million of these chains were shared by at least two donors. Raw reads were error-corrected and collapsed into unique sequences by a nearest-neighbor algorithm in which closely related sequences were merged to remove PCR and sequencing errors. Alignment of CDR3 sequences to IMGT reference sequences was used to assign V, D and J gene segments. Each retained sequence needed at least a six-nucleotide match to both a V gene segment and a J gene segment. Rearrangements were called productive when the CDR3 lacked stop codons and stayed in frame with V and J; all others were non-productive. CDR3 was defined by IMGT convention, running from the second conserved V-encoded cysteine to the conserved J-encoded phenylalanine. In an earlier analysis of some 550 of the donors, sequences lacking an unambiguous match to a single V gene segment were excluded. An earlier analysis of 587 of the donors called V segments functional above 56.7% productive rearrangements and segregating when the between-donor standard deviation exceeded 5%. A statistical classification framework was built for diagnosing cytomegalovirus status from the catalog of TCR beta chain sequences. V and J gene assignment, in a later analysis, came from comparing TCR nucleotide sequences with IMGT/GENE-DB human TR gene sequences. In a later analysis, CDR3 sequences and most-parsimonious VDJ recombination scenarios were assigned using the TCRdist pipeline. In a later analysis, each TCR beta chain was defined by its CDR3 amino acid sequence together with its V-gene family, and reads lacking a unique V-gene family were excluded. As a way to deal with suspected cross-contamination and a sequencing artifact, a later analysis dropped more than 500 nucleotide sequences that were highly shared and had low generation probability. In a later analysis, a clonal expansion index was calculated for each public chain from normalized within-repertoire ranks of inferred template counts. In a later analysis, generation probabilities were computed with a VDJ recombination model fitted to out-of-frame rearrangements, and the resulting probabilities were checked against IGoR. In a later analysis, TCR-TCR, TCR-HLA and TCR-CMV co-occurrence was scored with hypergeometric tests, and a repertoire-size bias correction was applied to TCR pairs. False discovery rates were estimated in a later analysis by permuting HLA or CMV assignments 20 times. In a later analysis, co-occurring TCRs were grouped using DBSCAN, and TCRdist sequence similarity was added for clustering within HLA-allele-positive subsets. For co-occurrence clustering, repertoires with fewer than 30,000 or more than 120,000 public chains were excluded, along with roughly 5 repertoires with anomalous nucleotide sharing. TCRdb stores this immuneACCESS table with in-frame sequences only. Part of the clones is absent; in the studies checked, under half of the shortfall reflects unresolved V genes, and no reason is known for the rest. That table is the source of V, J and clone size, and D and trimming were worked out from the DNA. Recorded for this sample are 85,000 to 100,000 clones; 79% of them occurred a single time. Less than 3.5% of the sample is held by the ten biggest clonotypes.

The full study reports these points: The authors suggested that the approach could potentially be extended to other disease states and immunological phenotypes. The study listed 164 TCR beta chains as associated with cytomegalovirus. A cluster of highly shared sequence variants was judged likely to be a technical artifact of the sequencing pipeline. An earlier analysis of approximately 500 of the donors showed that most TCR beta V segments appeared in productive rearrangements either about 87% or about 30% of the time, which broadly matched IMGT annotations. Compared with the 666-donor mean, donors in an Asian-associated ancestry cluster had fewer N-insertions in productive TCRs, according to a later genetic analysis. In vitro tests confirmed that a few of the cytomegalovirus-associated TCR beta chains recognize cytomegalovirus antigens. The classifier was reported to diagnose cytomegalovirus status with high specificity and sensitivity in both the original and validation cohorts. For the cohort, immune exposure information was limited to CMV serostatus. Strong co-occurrence of HLA alleles, especially DR and DQ, made assigning TCR associations to individual alleles difficult. Some IMGT-functional V segments, including TRBV6-2 and TRBV6-3, could not be told apart with the 87-base-pair reads, so those segments were excluded. Across donors, most TCR sequences were observed very rarely, whereas some public TCRs were present in many individuals. A later analysis reported that several top co-occurrence clusters appeared linked to parvovirus B19, influenza, CMV and Epstein-Barr virus. Linkage disequilibrium might explain the correlated functional status among segregating V segments, but an unknown experimental factor could not be excluded. Presence/absence analyses assumed roughly uniform sequencing depth across donors, an assumption that may not hold. An association between a missense DCLRE1C variant and V-gene and J-gene trimming of TCR beta chains was found in a later genetic analysis and replicated in an independent cohort. In a later analysis, HLA-associated TCR beta chains showed more clonal expansion and lower generation probabilities than non-associated chains that were equally common. In this cohort, only TCR beta chains were sequenced, and detectable features were limited by the absence of alpha or paired-chain data. Most CMV-associated TCR beta chains appeared to be HLA-restricted in a later analysis, and the HLA associations seemed to be driven largely by CMV exposure. About 17 rarely observed V segments, including chromosome 9 orphons, were excluded from the earlier analysis of some 590 of the donors because counts were too low. A further reported finding was that TCR beta sequences accurately predicted the HLA-A and HLA-B alleles for most subjects in the first cohort. Specific HLA alleles were associated with 15,000 to 20,000 TCR beta sequences at a false discovery rate of 0.05 in a later analysis. Because some donors lacked HLA typing at each locus, the association tests relied only on the typed subset. In a later analysis, TCR association rates were found to vary across HLA loci, with the most associated TCRs seen for DRB1 alleles and the fewest for HLA-C alleles.

The cohort was made up of approximately 670 healthy bone marrow donors. Cohort members were all nominally healthy when sampled, although unrecorded immune exposures were likely present. The donor was CMV seropositive and was included in the group of some 290 seropositive cohort members. A peripheral blood sample was collected from each donor, and TCR beta sequencing was performed on peripheral blood mononuclear cells. Genomic DNA extraction from the blood cell samples was performed with the Qiagen DNeasy Blood Extraction Kit. Concerning this clone itself: Its antigen has not been determined. Per-nucleotide qualities are absent, and no much larger clonotype sits a single base away.

CDR1 and CDR2, per the germline V gene (reference sequence), are LNHDA and SQIVND. The CDR3 goes from the cysteine to the phenylalanine over 16 residues. Just the 48-base CDR3 DNA is kept, in frame starting at base 1. At the junction V is shortened by 3 bases and J by 2 bases; bases outside the gene matches: 3. The chain couples TRBV19 to TRBJ2-4; the central 11 bases match TRBD2. This clonotype originated in a male donor in good health and CMV-seropositive. The source material was PBMCs. The DNA is as follows: TGTGCCAGTAGTATGGGACTAGCGGACACCAAAAACATTCAGTACTTC. Its protein product is CASSMGLADTKNIQYF.